The next 26 T cell receptor beta chains were all read from a single sample in a study of breast tumors, draining lymph nodes, adjacent tissues. TCRdb reprocessed the multiplex PCR reads via MiXCR and lists one record per CDR3 protein. Here the sample spans about 22,000 distinct CDR3 sequences, 45% to 60% being singletons. The sequenced sample consisted of breast tumor tissue. The receptors originated from a female donor with breast cancer. Some clones in this sample may be carry-over from other donors' samples.

The chain uses TRBV7-8 and TRBJ1-4, with D maybe TRBD1 (6 bases). CDR3 length equals 14 residues. The V end was cut by 1 base, the J end by 7 bases, with 10 bases between. The germline V gene encodes CDR1 SGHVS and CDR2 FQNEAQ. The CDR3 spells CASSLGGGTEKLFF. CDR3 coding DNA: TGTGCCAGCAGCTTAGGCGGGGGCACTGAAAAACTGTTTTTT.

The rearrangement links TRBV19 to TRBJ1-4; D may be TRBD1 (6 bases). CDR3 size: 15 residues. V was pared by 5 bases and J by 6 bases, with 16 bases between. CDR1 is LNHDA, CDR2 SQIVND, per germline (reference sequence). CDR3 in amino acids: CASSVRGARDEKLFF. The CDR3, as DNA: TGTGCCAGTAGTGTTCGGGGGGCGCGAGATGAAAAACTGTTTTTT.

This chain connects TRBV7-2 to TRBJ2-2; perhaps TRBD1 as D (6 bases). V lost 1 base and J lost 2, with 8 bases in between. The germline V gene has CDR1 SGHTA and CDR2 FQGNSA. The CDR3 is 15 residues long. CDR3 region: CASSLEGTNTGELFF. CDR3 DNA: TGTGCCAGCAGCTTAGAAGGGACAAACACCGGGGAGCTGTTTTTT.

This clonotype ranks as medium-sized (0.01 to 0.1%). The gene calls are TRBV7-2 and TRBJ2-7; weak D call: TRBD1 (6 bases). This CDR3 is built from 14 residues. Trimming left V 5 bases short and J 2 bases short, with 13 bases between. CDR1 SGHTA and CDR2 FQGNSA come from the germline V gene. This chain's CDR3 is CASSLRQAPYEQYF. CDR3 bases: TGTGCCAGCAGCCTGAGACAGGCTCCCTACGAGCAGTACTTC.

This sequence joins TRBV7-3 and TRBJ2-2; 10 nucleotides align to TRBD1. The CDR3 spans 18 residues. Trimming at V came to 6 bases and at J to 9 bases, leaving 19 bases not matched to a gene. Germline V gives CDR1 SGHTA, CDR2 FQGTGA. CDR3 DNA: TGTGCCAGCAGGCTAGACAGGGGGCTAGCGCGGTTCTATAGGGAGCTGTTTTTT. Its translation: CASRLDRGLARFYRELFF.

This clonotype appeared many times. An end of the junction differs from the germline gene, which may be a read error. The chain joins TRBV6-6 to TRBJ2-3; weak D call: TRBD2 (6 bases). Germline V gene sequence: CDR1 MNHNY, CDR2 SVGAGI (reference sequence). This CDR3 is 16 amino acids long. The CDR3 protein is CASSHSTLAQGDTQYF. CDR3 DNA sequence: TGTGCCAGCAGTCACTCGACGCTAGCGCAAGGAGATACGCAGTATTTT.

The chain is built from TRBV6-2 or TRBV6-3 and TRBJ1-1; the D gene is possibly TRBD1 (6 bases). Trimming left V 4 bases short and J 8 bases short, with 14 bases between. The CDR3 is made up of 13 amino acids. Germline V CDR1 and CDR2: MNHEY, SVGEGT. CDR3 region: CASSSMTGTEAFF. DNA for the CDR3: TGTGCCAGCAGTTCCATGACAGGCACCGAAGCTTTCTTT.

This clonotype was counted at least ten times. In nucleotides, the CDR3 is TGTGCCAGCGGTCTGGCTACTGGGGAGACCCAGTACTTC. The encoded protein is CASGLATGETQYF. The V gene is TRBV7-6, the J gene TRBJ2-5, with D hard to call. Trimming removed 8 bases at V and 5 bases at J, with 15 bases between. The length of the CDR3 is 13 residues. CDR1 is SGHVS, CDR2 FNYEAQ, per germline.

This clonotype appeared many times. The genes are TRBV20-1 and TRBJ2-5; D is possibly TRBD2 (6 bases). The V end was cut by 4 bases, the J end by 5 bases, with 20 bases between. CDR3 length: 15 residues. Germline V gene sequence: CDR1 DFQATT, CDR2 SNEGSKA (reference sequence). The CDR3 here is CSATTLNSGWETQYF. CDR3 DNA: TGCAGTGCTACAACACTTAACAGCGGGTGGGAGACCCAGTACTTC.

This clonotype appeared many times. The chain uses TRBV5-4 and TRBJ2-1; 13 positions match TRBD2. V lost 2 bases, J lost 4 bases, and 3 bases stayed unmatched. CDR3 length equals 16 residues. The V gene's germline CDR1 is SGHNT and CDR2 YYREEE (reference sequence). CDR3 nucleotide sequence: TGTGCCAGCAGCTTCACTAGCGGGAGGGAATACAATGAGCAGTTCTTC. It encodes CASSFTSGREYNEQFF.

Many counts were recorded for this clonotype. J is TRBJ2-5 and V is TRBV5-4; 7 bases fit TRBD2. V lost 4 bases, J lost 1 base, and 4 bases stayed unmatched. Germline CDR1 SGHNT, CDR2 YYREEE (reference sequence). This CDR3 contains 14 residues. CDR3 in amino acids: CASSPTSAQETQYF. The CDR3 nucleotides are TGTGCCAGCAGCCCTACTAGCGCCCAAGAGACCCAGTACTTC.

This clonotype was detected only a few times. The J gene is TRBJ2-7, the V gene TRBV27, with 7 bases fitting TRBD1. Germline-derived CDR1 and CDR2 are MNHEY and SMNVEV (reference sequence). This CDR3 region has 14 residues. With V trimmed by 2 bases and J by 4 bases, 5 bases remained unmatched. As DNA, the CDR3 is TGTGCCAGCAGTTTAGACAGGGTTCTGTACGAGCAGTACTTC. Its protein product is CASSLDRVLYEQYF.

This rearrangement joins TRBV3-1 to TRBJ1-6; D not resolved. Germline V gene data show CDR1 as LGHDT and CDR2 as YNNKEL (reference sequence). Trimming took off 0 bases at V and 9 bases at J, with 6 bases between the two ends. The CDR3 runs 13 residues. The CDR3 is CASSQDDGSPLHF. For the CDR3, the DNA is TGTGCCAGCAGCCAAGATGACGGTTCACCCCTCCACTTT.

J is TRBJ1-5 and V is TRBV11-1; no definite D call. The CDR3 runs to 13 residues. Germline V gene data show CDR1 as SGHAT and CDR2 as FQDESV (reference sequence). With 1 base removed from V and 11 bases from J, the gap between germline ends came to 12 bases. CDR3 region: CASSLGANRAQHF. CDR3 bases: TGTGCCAGCAGCTTAGGGGCAAACCGGGCCCAGCATTTT.

This clonotype rates as medium-sized. The rearrangement uses TRBV20-1 and TRBJ2-3; weak D call: TRBD1 (5 bases). With 2 bases removed from V and 6 bases from J, the gap between germline ends came to 6 bases. Germline-derived CDR1 and CDR2 are DFQATT and SNEGSKA (reference sequence). This CDR3 has 11 amino acids. Here the CDR3 reads CSARNRDTQYF. Written as DNA, the CDR3 is TGCAGTGCTAGAAACAGGGATACGCAGTATTTT.

About this clonotype itself: The junction differs from germline at one of its ends, possibly a read error. The rearrangement joins TRBV9 to TRBJ2-1, with D perhaps TRBD2 (6 bases). The CDR3 contains 17 residues. Germline-derived CDR1 and CDR2 are SGDLS and YYNGEE. CDR3 residues: CAGSSRIGRSSYNEQFF. The CDR3 DNA follows: TGTGCCGGCAGCTCCCGAATCGGGAGATCCTCCTACAATGAGCAGTTCTTC.

This clonotype was seen at least ten times. This chain's CDR3 is CASSAQGRHNEQFF. DNA for the CDR3: TGTGCCAGCAGTGCCCAGGGGCGGCACAATGAGCAGTTCTTC. V and J are TRBV6-1 and TRBJ2-1, with D perhaps TRBD1 (6 bases). This CDR3 comprises 14 residues. V was pared by 4 bases and J by 5 bases, with 12 bases between. Per the germline V gene, CDR1 is MNHNS and CDR2 is SASEGT.

This clonotype was found many times. The CDR3 is CASSQAQSSSDNEQFF. CDR3 sequence (DNA): TGCGCCAGCAGCCAAGCTCAGTCGAGTAGCGACAATGAGCAGTTCTTC. This chain uses TRBV4-1 with TRBJ2-1; possibly TRBD2 for D (5 bases). The germline CDR1 and CDR2 sequences are MGHRA and YSYEKL. There are 16 residues in the CDR3. V was pared by 1 base and J by 5 bases, with 15 bases between.

This clonotype appeared many times. This chain joins TRBV28 and TRBJ2-3; the match to TRBD1 covers 9 bases. CDR3 length equals 15 residues. CDR1 and CDR2 (germline): MDHEN, SYDVKM. Trimming cost V 6 bases and J 7 bases; bases outside gene matches: 11. CDR3 bases: TGTGCCAGCAGCGACGCAGGGACAGGGAAAAATACGCAGTATTTT. This gives the protein CASSDAGTGKNTQYF.

There are many counts of this clonotype. The DNA of the CDR3 is TGTGCCAGCAGTGAGCTACTTTCTAGCGGGCTGACCTACGAGCAGTACTTC. Translated: CASSELLSSGLTYEQYF. This chain uses TRBV6-1 with TRBJ2-7; the match to TRBD2 covers 8 bases. The V and J ends lost 3 bases and 2 bases, in that order; junction bases with no gene match: 12. There are 17 residues in the CDR3. Per germline, CDR1 MNHNS and CDR2 SASEGT.

This clonotype rates as medium-sized. This chain links TRBV9 with TRBJ2-5, with D unresolved. The V gene's germline CDR1 is SGDLS and CDR2 YYNGEE. The CDR3 spans 13 residues. V gave up 1 base and J gave up 8 bases, with 12 bases separating them. The CDR3: CASSVSNGATQYF. The CDR3 nucleotides read TGTGCCAGCAGCGTATCTAACGGTGCCACCCAGTACTTC.

The sample holds many counts of this clonotype. A read error may explain this, as a much larger clone is one base away. In this CDR3 the conserved last residue, phenylalanine or tryptophan, is missing, so a read error is likely. This rearrangement joins TRBV14 to TRBJ2-1, with TRBD1 as a possible D gene (5 bases). V dropped 6 bases and J dropped 9 bases, with 15 bases sitting between them. The CDR3 has 13 residues. Germline-derived CDR1 and CDR2 are SGHDN and FVKESK. CDR3 bases: TGTGCCAGCAGACCGATTTGGGGCGGTGAGCAGTTCTCC. Amino acid sequence: CASRPIWGGEQFS.

The gene calls are TRBV2 and TRBJ2-2; 7 bases align to TRBD1. The CDR3 loop spans 13 amino acids. With 6 bases clipped from V and 7 bases from J, the junction kept 5 bases outside the gene matches. Germline V gene sequence: CDR1 SNHLY, CDR2 FYNNEI. The chain's CDR3 is CASREGAGGELFF. For the CDR3, the DNA is TGTGCCAGCAGAGAGGGGGCCGGCGGGGAGCTGTTTTTT.

This clonotype was counted ten times or more. The J gene is TRBJ2-4, the V gene TRBV5-1; 9 positions match TRBD1. Germline CDR1 SGHRS, CDR2 YFSETQ. This CDR3 spans 14 amino acids. V was pared by 0 bases and J by 6 bases, with 1 base of the junction left unmatched. This chain's CDR3 is CASSLGTGVNIQYF. The CDR3 DNA reads as TGCGCCAGCAGCTTGGGGACAGGGGTAAACATTCAGTACTTC.

The chain recombines TRBV19 with TRBJ1-4; perhaps TRBD1 as D (6 bases). The V and J ends lost 7 bases and 0 bases respectively, with 18 bases between them. The CDR3 is 17 residues long. In germline, CDR1 is LNHDA, CDR2 SQIVND (reference sequence). CDR3 sequence reads: CASNGGGIVTTNEKLFF. CDR3 DNA: TGTGCCAGTAACGGGGGCGGTATAGTAACAACTAATGAAAAACTGTTTTTT.

The CDR3 sequence is CASSPTGLAEETQYF. In DNA form, the CDR3 reads TGTGCCAGCAGCCCCACGGGACTAGCGGAAGAGACCCAGTACTTC. V and J are TRBV11-2 and TRBJ2-5; TRBD2 agrees at 11 bases. CDR1 is SGHAT and CDR2 is FQNNGV in the germline V gene. CDR3 length equals 15 residues. V trimming: 5 bases; J trimming: 3 bases; junction bases outside the gene matches: 5.